This TCR beta chain came from a study of CD8 T cells in ankylosing spondylitis. General study points: Researchers reportedly found disease-linked clones significantly enriched in matched ankylosing spondylitis synovial fluid.

TCRdb itself ran the 5' RACE reads through MiXCR, one entry per CDR3 protein. The table records about 150,000 distinct CDR3 sequences, under 45% of them present only once. As concerns this clonotype: Antigen: not known.

This receptor was taken from a male donor with ankylosing spondylitis. Sequenced input: synovial fluid, either unsorted or a sorted T cell fraction (not recorded which).

The CDR3 region is CAPGINQPQHF. The CDR3 DNA follows: TGTGCCCCGGGTATCAATCAGCCCCAGCATTTT. The chain joins TRBV24-1 to TRBJ1-5; D is uncertain. Germline V gene sequence: CDR1 KGHDR, CDR2 SFDVKD. The CDR3 spans 11 residues. V lost 12 bases and J lost 3, with 8 bases in between.